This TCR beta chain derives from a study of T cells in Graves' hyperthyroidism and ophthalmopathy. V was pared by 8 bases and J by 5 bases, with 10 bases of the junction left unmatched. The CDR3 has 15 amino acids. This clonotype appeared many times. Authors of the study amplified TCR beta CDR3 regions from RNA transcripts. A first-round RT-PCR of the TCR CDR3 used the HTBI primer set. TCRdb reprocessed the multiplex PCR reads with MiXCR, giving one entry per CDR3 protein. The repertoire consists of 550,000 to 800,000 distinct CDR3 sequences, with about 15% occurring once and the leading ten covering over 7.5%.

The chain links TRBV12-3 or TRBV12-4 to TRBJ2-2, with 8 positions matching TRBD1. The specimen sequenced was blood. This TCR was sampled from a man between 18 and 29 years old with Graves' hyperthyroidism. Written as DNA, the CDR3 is TGTGCCAGCGCTCCCCGGGACAGGAAGACCGGGGAGCTGTTTTTT. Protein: CASAPRDRKTGELFF.